This entry describes one TCR beta chain. The entry originates in a study of blood T cell repertoires in COVID-19. Study context: Whether acute or convalescent, the COVID-19 samples came from the United States, Italy and Spain. T cells, B-cell-depleted T cells, or PBMCs provided the cDNA or gDNA that served as material.

Profiled with immunoSEQ multiplex PCR; TCRdb holds only in-frame clones, not every one. Counted here are about 220,000 clones, about 80% occurring once; the ten biggest clones make up roughly 3%. The V end lost 4 bases, the J end lost 2 bases, and 11 bases lay between the germline ends. Germline V gene sequence: CDR1 KGHDR, CDR2 SFDVKD. The CDR3 runs 15 residues. Sequencing was carried out using peripheral blood. The gene calls are TRBV24-1 and TRBJ2-1, with a possible D match to TRBD1 (6 bases). The source is a woman aged 25 to 39 who had recovered from COVID-19. The CDR3 sequence: CATSEPGQTYNEQFF. Here the CDR3 DNA reads TGTGCCACCAGTGAACCGGGACAAACCTACAATGAGCAGTTCTTC.